The clone carrying this T cell receptor beta chain was recorded a few times. Its antigen is undetermined. The sample belongs to a study of blood T cells in healthy people across ages. Study results and limitations: Long-lived donors exceeded aged donors in naive CD4+ cells and diversity.

It was with a sample-barcoded 5' primer and a J-beta primer mix that a second PCR of about 6 to 12 cycles was run. One entry per CDR3 protein, called by TCRdb with MiXCR from the 5' RACE reads. The profile shows roughly 900,000 distinct CDR3 sequences, about 44% of them singletons. Germline V gene sequence: CDR1 MNHNY, CDR2 SVGAGI (reference sequence). This CDR3 contains 16 residues. J was trimmed by 7 bases and V by 2 bases; bases with no gene match: 7. The origin of this receptor is a man younger than 40 in good health. Sequencing was done on a sample of blood. The J gene is TRBJ2-2, the V gene TRBV6-6; 10 bases fit TRBD1. The DNA for the CDR3 is TGTGCCAGCAGTTACCGACAGGGGGCCGGGATCGGGGAGCTGTTTTTT. Residues: CASSYRQGAGIGELFF.